This entry lists 25 T cell receptor beta chains sequenced from one sample in a study of T cells in Graves' hyperthyroidism and ophthalmopathy. RNA transcripts served as the template for amplifying TCR beta CDR3 regions. First-round RT-PCR targeting the TCR CDR3 was performed with the HTBI primer set. TCRdb called the multiplex PCR reads again in MiXCR, with one record for every CDR3 protein. The data contain hundreds of thousands of distinct CDR3 sequences, less than 15% of them singletons. The material sequenced was blood. The receptors originated from a woman aged 18-29 years with Graves' hyperthyroidism.

Many counts were recorded for this clonotype. The V and J genes are TRBV6-1 and TRBJ2-1, with TRBD1 matching over 7 bases. This CDR3 spans 15 amino acids. Germline CDR1 is MNHNS and CDR2 is SASEGT. The trim removed 9 bases at V and 8 bases at J, leaving 16 bases unmatched. Written as DNA, the CDR3 is TGTGCCAGTGCCTGGACAGGAATAGTTTTCGATGAGCAGTTCTTC. Translation gives CASAWTGIVFDEQFF.

V usage is TRBV19 and J usage is TRBJ2-1; 12 nucleotides line up with TRBD2. V lost 0 bases to trimming and J lost 0 bases; unmatched junction nucleotides: 12. Germline V gene lookup returns CDR1 LNHDA and CDR2 SQIVND (reference sequence). This CDR3 comprises 21 residues. The CDR3: CASSIDKLAGGYRSSYNEQFF. The CDR3 coding sequence is TGTGCCAGTAGTATAGATAAACTAGCGGGAGGTTATCGAAGCTCCTACAATGAGCAGTTCTTC. Full variable domain (rest looked up from reference TRBV19 and TRBJ2-1): DGGITQSPKYLFRKEGQNVTLSCEQNLNHDAMYWYRQDPGQGLRLIYYSQIVNDFQKGDIAEGYSVSREKKESFPLTVTSAQKNPTAFYLCASSIDKLAGGYRSSYNEQFFGPGTRLTVL.

In this sample, this clonotype turned up a few times. The V gene is TRBV5-1, the J gene TRBJ2-7; TRBD1 matches at 9 bases. Germline loops: CDR1 SGHRS, CDR2 YFSETQ. The length of the CDR3 is 13 residues. V was clipped by 3 bases and J by 5 bases; unmatched bases: 3. This CDR3 reads CASSWTGANEQYF. The CDR3 DNA follows: TGCGCCAGCAGCTGGACAGGGGCGAACGAGCAGTACTTC.

This clonotype was detected ten times or more. The V gene is TRBV9, the J gene TRBJ1-2; D is possibly TRBD1 (5 bases). The CDR3 has 14 residues. V lost 7 bases and J lost 5, with 18 bases in between. Germline CDR1 is SGDLS and CDR2 is YYNGEE. The CDR3 protein is CASSRTGVGYGYTF. The CDR3, as DNA: TGTGCCAGCTCTCGAACGGGGGTCGGGTATGGCTACACCTTC.

This clonotype was recorded at least ten times. The rearrangement links TRBV20-1 to TRBJ2-3; 9 bases are a match to TRBD1. V trimming: 6 bases; J trimming: 4 bases; junction bases outside the gene matches: 20. The CDR3 spans 18 residues. CDR1 is DFQATT and CDR2 is SNEGSKA in the germline V gene (reference sequence). The chain's CDR3 is CSAGDREPQRLGSDTQYF. Here the CDR3 DNA reads TGCAGTGCGGGGGACAGGGAACCCCAACGACTGGGGTCAGATACGCAGTATTTT.

In its sample, this clonotype was seen many times. V and J are TRBV7-2 and TRBJ2-2; TRBD2 matches at 12 bases. The germline gives CDR1 SGHTA, CDR2 FQGNSA. This CDR3 spans 17 amino acids. V lost 2 bases and J lost 4; bases outside the gene matches: 5. The CDR3 DNA sequence: TGTGCCAGCAGCTTAACCCGACTAGCGGGAGTCACCGGGGAGCTGTTTTTT. It yields the protein CASSLTRLAGVTGELFF.

The chain links TRBV5-1 to TRBJ2-7, with D maybe TRBD2 (5 bases). CDR1 SGHRS and CDR2 YFSETQ come from the germline V gene. The length of the CDR3 is 15 residues. V gave up 3 bases and J gave up 1 base, with 14 bases separating them. CDR3 amino acids: CASSYRGRGSYEQYF. As DNA, the CDR3 is TGCGCCAGCAGCTACAGAGGTCGGGGATCCTACGAGCAGTACTTC. Complete variable domain (other parts from reference TRBV5-1 and TRBJ2-7): KAGVTQTPRYLIKTRGQQVTLSCSPISGHRSVSWYQQTPGQGLQFLFEYFSETQRNKGNFPGRFSGRQFSNSRSEMNVSTLELGDSALYLCASSYRGRGSYEQYFGPGTRLTVT.

This clonotype was seen repeatedly, ten times or more. The rearrangement uses TRBV20-1 and TRBJ2-1; D is ambiguous. V shed 6 bases and J shed 5 bases, with 5 bases lying between them. This CDR3 has 10 amino acids. Germline V gives CDR1 DFQATT, CDR2 SNEGSKA (reference sequence). The CDR3 spells CSAAHNEQFF. CDR3 sequence (DNA): TGCAGTGCCGCCCACAATGAGCAGTTCTTC.

The chain couples TRBV9 to TRBJ2-2; 7 bases match TRBD2. The CDR3 is 15 amino acids. CDR1 and CDR2 from the germline V gene are SGDLS and YYNGEE. Trimming cost V 0 bases and J 5 bases; bases outside gene matches: 4. This CDR3 reads CASSVGGGRTGELFF. The CDR3 DNA reads as TGTGCCAGCAGCGTAGGGGGGGGACGTACCGGGGAGCTGTTTTTT.

This clonotype has at least ten counts. As DNA, the CDR3 is TGCAGTGCTTCTACCGGGACTGCGACCTACGAGCAGTACTTC. Translating gives CSASTGTATYEQYF. V usage is TRBV20-1 and J usage is TRBJ2-7, with D perhaps matching TRBD2 (6 bases). V was clipped by 5 bases and J by 2 bases, with 16 bases between them. This CDR3 region has 14 residues. Germline-derived CDR1 and CDR2 are DFQATT and SNEGSKA (reference sequence).

This clonotype showed up many times. The chain links TRBV30 to TRBJ1-1, with no clear D. The CDR3 extends over 13 amino acids. Deletions cut 4 bases from V and 0 bases from J, with 9 bases between. CDR1 GTSNPN and CDR2 SVGIG come from the germline V gene (reference sequence). The CDR3 protein is CAWTGAMNTEAFF. The CDR3 DNA is TGTGCCTGGACGGGTGCGATGAACACTGAAGCTTTCTTT. Looking up the rest from reference TRBV30 and TRBJ1-1 gives the full variable domain: SQTIHQWPATLVQPVGSPLSLECTVEGTSNPNLYWYRQAAGRGLQLLFYSVGIGQISSEVPQNLSASRPQDRQFILSSKKLLLSDSGFYLCAWTGAMNTEAFFGQGTRLTVV.

The rearrangement uses TRBV25-1 and TRBJ2-6; D may be TRBD1 (5 bases). The ends were cut back, 1 base at V and 3 bases at J, with 16 bases in the middle. The CDR3 extends over 18 amino acids. CDR1 and CDR2 from the germline V gene are MGHDK and SYGVNS. The CDR3 DNA reads TGTGCCAGCAGTGAATCGGCAGGGTCCGTAGTTGGGGCCAACGTCCTGACTTTC. It codes for CASSESAGSVVGANVLTF.

This clonotype was seen only a few times. The CDR3 reads CATLDRAGNTEAFF. The CDR3 bases are TGTGCCACCCTGGACAGGGCGGGGAACACTGAAGCTTTCTTT. The chain is built from TRBV10-3 and TRBJ1-1; TRBD1 agrees at 8 bases. The CDR3 length is 14 residues. The germline V gene has CDR1 ENHRY and CDR2 SYGVKD. V shed 10 bases, J shed 1 base, and the junction held 8 bases outside the gene matches.

This clonotype was seen repeatedly, ten times or more. The genes are TRBV7-8 and TRBJ2-3; 11 nucleotides match TRBD2. The CDR3 loop spans 17 amino acids. The germline V gene encodes CDR1 SGHVS and CDR2 FQNEAQ. The trim removed 2 bases at V and 2 bases at J, leaving 6 bases unmatched. CDR3 DNA sequence: TGTGCCAGCAGCTTATCTCGACTAGCGGGGCCCACAGATACGCAGTATTTT. Translating gives CASSLSRLAGPTDTQYF.

This clonotype was observed a few times. V gene TRBV9 combines with J gene TRBJ2-7, with D tentatively TRBD2 (5 bases). V lost 4 bases, J lost 7 bases, and 15 bases lay in between. Germline assignment: CDR1 SGDLS and CDR2 YYNGEE. CDR3 length: 13 residues. CDR3 DNA: TGTGCCAGCAGCCCGTCGGGGATAGGGGAGCAGTACTTC. The encoded protein is CASSPSGIGEQYF.

This clonotype was recorded at least ten times. This chain connects TRBV12-3 or TRBV12-4 to TRBJ2-3; the D is unclear. The CDR3 has 16 residues. Trimming took 6 bases from V and 0 from J, leaving 16 bases between them. The CDR3 spells CASSPEAEISTDTQYF. The CDR3 DNA reads TGTGCCAGCAGCCCCGAGGCGGAGATTAGCACAGATACGCAGTATTTT.

Note on this clonotype: This may come from a read error, since a much larger clone is one base off. The J gene is TRBJ1-4, the V gene TRBV18, with TRBD1 identical over 10 bases. CDR1 is KGHSH, CDR2 LQKENI, per germline. V dropped 8 bases and J dropped 6; count of bases not matched to a gene: 6. The CDR3 runs to 14 residues. This CDR3 reads CASPTGTGDEKLFF. CDR3 DNA sequence: TGTGCCAGCCCAACCGGGACAGGGGATGAAAAACTGTTTTTT.

This clonotype was seen repeatedly, ten times or more. In nucleotides, the CDR3 is TGCAGCGTTGCGGAGTCCACTGAAGCTTTCTTT. This encodes CSVAESTEAFF. V usage is TRBV29-1 and J usage is TRBJ1-1; no clear D gene. Germline V gives CDR1 SQVTM, CDR2 ANQGSEA. Trimming removed 4 bases from V and 4 bases from J, with 7 bases in between. This CDR3 has 11 residues. Full variable domain (missing parts from reference TRBV29-1 and TRBJ1-1): SAVISQKPSRDICQRGTSLTIQCQVDSQVTMMFWYRQQPGQSLTLIATANQGSEATYESGFVIDKFPISRPNLTFSTLTVSNMSPEDSSIYLCSVAESTEAFFGQGTRLTVV.

The sample holds one count of this clonotype. It may be a read error: a sequence one base away is much more abundant. The rearrangement links TRBV7-2 to TRBJ2-4; the match to TRBD1 covers 7 bases. Unmatched junction bases numbered 9, after V lost 3 bases and J lost 1 base. The CDR3 length is 17 residues. Germline CDR1 is SGHTA and CDR2 is FQGNSA. This chain's CDR3 is CASSLVTGSTAKNIQYF. For the CDR3, the DNA is TGTGCCAGCAGCTTGGTGACAGGGAGTACGGCCAAAAACATTCAGTACTTC.

The sample holds many counts of this clonotype. V gene TRBV28 combines with J gene TRBJ2-1, with D perhaps assigned TRBD1 or TRBD2 (6 bases each). V was shortened by 3 bases and J by 6 bases, with 9 bases between the two germline ends. CDR1 is MDHEN and CDR2 is SYDVKM in the germline V gene. This CDR3 has 13 residues. The CDR3 reads CASSFGGLNEQFF. The CDR3 DNA sequence: TGTGCCAGCAGTTTCGGGGGCCTCAATGAGCAGTTCTTC. The entire variable domain, with the rest obtained from reference TRBV28 and TRBJ2-1, is as follows: DVKVTQSSRYLVKRTGEKVFLECVQDMDHENMFWYRQDPGLGLRLIYFSYDVKMKEKGDIPEGYSVSREKKERFSLILESASTNQTSMYLCASSFGGLNEQFFGPGTRLTVL.

This clonotype was recorded a few times. The gene calls are TRBV29-1 and TRBJ1-1; D gene ambiguous. The CDR3 extends over 13 amino acids. CDR1 is SQVTM and CDR2 is ANQGSEA in the germline V gene. V lost 3 bases and J 4 bases, leaving 12 bases between the germline ends. CDR3 region: CSVEADSGTEAFF. Here the CDR3 DNA reads TGCAGCGTTGAGGCAGACTCGGGCACTGAAGCTTTCTTT.

This clonotype was counted ten times or more. The rearrangement uses TRBV20-1 and TRBJ2-3; D gene unclear. Germline V gene data show CDR1 as DFQATT and CDR2 as SNEGSKA (reference sequence). This CDR3 has 12 amino acids. Trimming took 5 bases from V and 4 from J, leaving 10 bases between them. The CDR3 reads CSAGRFPDTQYF. DNA for the CDR3: TGCAGTGCTGGACGGTTCCCAGATACGCAGTATTTT.

In its sample, this clonotype was seen many times. The rearrangement joins TRBV5-6 to TRBJ2-7; no clear D. The length of the CDR3 is 12 residues. Germline loops: CDR1 SGHDT, CDR2 YYEEEE. The V end lost 0 bases, the J end lost 6 bases, and 7 bases lay between the germline ends. This CDR3 is CASSLGSGEQYF. The CDR3, as DNA: TGTGCCAGCAGCTTGGGGTCAGGCGAGCAGTACTTC.

This clonotype was seen many times. V gene TRBV28 combines with J gene TRBJ2-7; 10 positions match TRBD2. The CDR3 is made up of 19 amino acids. J gave up 1 base and V 6 bases, and 18 bases lay outside the gene matches. The V gene's germline CDR1 is MDHEN and CDR2 SYDVKM. CDR3 DNA: TGTGCCAGCAGCCCTTGGGCTAGCCAAAGGACTAGCGGTTCCTACGAGCAGTACTTC. Translation gives CASSPWASQRTSGSYEQYF.

The chain employs TRBV27 and TRBJ1-6, with D unresolved. Trimming removed 3 bases at V and 1 base at J, with 7 bases between. The CDR3 is made up of 15 amino acids. Germline CDR1 reads MNHEY; CDR2 reads SMNVEV (reference sequence). CDR3 in DNA: TGTGCCAGCAGTTTTGGAGAGTCCTATAATTCACCCCTCCACTTT. Translated: CASSFGESYNSPLHF.